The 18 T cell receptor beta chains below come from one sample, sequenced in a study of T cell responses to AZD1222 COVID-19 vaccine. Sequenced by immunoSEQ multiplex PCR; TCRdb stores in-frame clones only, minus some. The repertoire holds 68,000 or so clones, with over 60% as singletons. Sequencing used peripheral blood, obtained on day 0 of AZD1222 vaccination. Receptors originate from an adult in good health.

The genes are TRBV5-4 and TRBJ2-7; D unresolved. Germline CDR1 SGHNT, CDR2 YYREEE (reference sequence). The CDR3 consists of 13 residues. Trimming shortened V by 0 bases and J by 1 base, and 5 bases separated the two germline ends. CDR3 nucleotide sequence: TGTGCCAGCAGCTTGGCAGGATCCTACGAGCAGTACTTC. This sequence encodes CASSLAGSYEQYF.

This CDR3 reads CASSKSRDRGVWFGYTF. The CDR3 nucleotides are TGTGCCAGCAGCAAAAGCCGGGACAGGGGAGTTTGGTTTGGCTACACCTTC. This chain joins TRBV21-1 and TRBJ1-2; the table's D call of TRBD1 was not tested on the DNA. TRBV21-1 corresponds to a pseudogene. This CDR3 is built from 17 residues.

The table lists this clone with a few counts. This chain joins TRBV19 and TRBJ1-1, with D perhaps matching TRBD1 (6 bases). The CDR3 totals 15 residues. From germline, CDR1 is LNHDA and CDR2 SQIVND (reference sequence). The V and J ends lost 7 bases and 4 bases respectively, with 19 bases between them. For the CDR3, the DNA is TGTGCCAGTATCCTCGGGGGCCCAACGGGCACTGAAGCTTTCTTT. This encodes CASILGGPTGTEAFF.

The CDR3 nucleotides are TGTGCCACCCGGGACTCCAACTCCTACGAGCAGTACTTC. It codes for CATRDSNSYEQYF. The gene calls are TRBV15 and TRBJ2-7; D might be TRBD2 (6 bases). V lost 8 bases and J lost 0, with 11 bases in between. Germline V gives CDR1 LNHNV, CDR2 YYDKDF (reference sequence). This CDR3 comprises 13 residues.

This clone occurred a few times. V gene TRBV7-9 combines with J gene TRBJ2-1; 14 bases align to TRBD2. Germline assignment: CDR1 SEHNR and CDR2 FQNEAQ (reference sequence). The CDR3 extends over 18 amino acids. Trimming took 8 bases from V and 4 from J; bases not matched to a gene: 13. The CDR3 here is CASRKTSGGAYVYNEQFF. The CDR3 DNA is TGTGCCAGCCGCAAGACTAGCGGGGGGGCATATGTTTACAATGAGCAGTTCTTC.

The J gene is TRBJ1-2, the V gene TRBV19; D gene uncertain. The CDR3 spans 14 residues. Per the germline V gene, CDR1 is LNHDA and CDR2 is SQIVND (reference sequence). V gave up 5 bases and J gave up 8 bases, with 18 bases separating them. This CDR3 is CASSSPAGGKGYTF. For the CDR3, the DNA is TGTGCCAGTAGTTCCCCGGCAGGAGGCAAGGGCTACACCTTC.

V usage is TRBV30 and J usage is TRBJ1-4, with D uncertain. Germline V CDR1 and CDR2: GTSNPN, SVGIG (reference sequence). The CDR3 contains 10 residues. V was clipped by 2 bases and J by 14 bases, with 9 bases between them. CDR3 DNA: TGTGCCTGGAGTAATGAAGTGCTGTTTTTT. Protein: CAWSNEVLFF. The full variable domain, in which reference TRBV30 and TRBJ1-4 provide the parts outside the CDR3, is SQTIHQWPATLVQPVGSPLSLECTVEGTSNPNLYWYRQAAGRGLQLLFYSVGIGQISSEVPQNLSASRPQDRQFILSSKKLLLSDSGFYLCAWSNEVLFFGSGTQLSVL.

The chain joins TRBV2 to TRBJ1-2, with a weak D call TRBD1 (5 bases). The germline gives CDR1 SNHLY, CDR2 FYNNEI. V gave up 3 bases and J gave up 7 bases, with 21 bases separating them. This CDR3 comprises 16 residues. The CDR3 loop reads CASSDGRVASMGGYTF. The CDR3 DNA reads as TGTGCCAGCAGTGATGGCAGGGTCGCATCTATGGGTGGCTACACCTTC.

CDR3 in amino acids: CASSLAGTGFEKLFF. The CDR3 nucleotides read TGCGCCAGCAGCTTGGCCGGGACAGGGTTTGAAAAACTGTTTTTT. The chain employs TRBV5-1 and TRBJ1-4, with 9 bases identical to TRBD1. The J segment lost 7 bases and the V segment lost 0 bases, leaving 4 bases of the junction unmatched. The germline gives CDR1 SGHRS, CDR2 YFSETQ. CDR3 length equals 15 residues.

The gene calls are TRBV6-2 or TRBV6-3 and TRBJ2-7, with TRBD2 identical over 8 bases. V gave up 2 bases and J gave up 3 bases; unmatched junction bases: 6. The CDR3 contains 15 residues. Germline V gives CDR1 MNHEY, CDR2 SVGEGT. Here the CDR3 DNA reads TGTGCCAGCAGTTACCCAGCGGGGGCCCTCTACGAGCAGTACTTC. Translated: CASSYPAGALYEQYF.

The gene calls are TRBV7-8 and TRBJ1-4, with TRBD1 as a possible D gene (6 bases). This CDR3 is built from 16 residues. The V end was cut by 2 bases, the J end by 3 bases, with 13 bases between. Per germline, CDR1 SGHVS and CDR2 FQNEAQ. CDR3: CASSLYQGFANEKLFF. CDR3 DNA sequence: TGTGCCAGCAGCTTATATCAGGGGTTTGCTAATGAAAAACTGTTTTTT.

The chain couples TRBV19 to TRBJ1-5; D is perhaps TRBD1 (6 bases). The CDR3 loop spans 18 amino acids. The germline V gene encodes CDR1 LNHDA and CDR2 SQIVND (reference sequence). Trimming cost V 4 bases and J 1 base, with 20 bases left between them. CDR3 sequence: CASSTRTTGQGSNQPQHF. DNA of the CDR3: TGTGCCAGTAGTACCAGGACAACTGGGCAGGGGAGCAATCAGCCCCAGCATTTT.

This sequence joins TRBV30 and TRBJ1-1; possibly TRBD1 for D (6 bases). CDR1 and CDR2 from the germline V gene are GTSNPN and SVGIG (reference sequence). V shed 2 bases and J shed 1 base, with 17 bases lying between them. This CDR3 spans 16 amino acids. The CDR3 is CAWSRRPGHGNTEAFF. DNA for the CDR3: TGTGCCTGGAGTAGGAGGCCGGGACACGGGAACACTGAAGCTTTCTTT.

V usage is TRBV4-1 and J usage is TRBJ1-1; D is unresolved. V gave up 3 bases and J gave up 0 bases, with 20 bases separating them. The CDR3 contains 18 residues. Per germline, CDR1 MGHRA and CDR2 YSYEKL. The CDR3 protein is CASSQEPTQHTMNTEAFF. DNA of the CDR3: TGCGCCAGCAGCCAGGAACCTACACAGCACACTATGAACACTGAAGCTTTCTTT.

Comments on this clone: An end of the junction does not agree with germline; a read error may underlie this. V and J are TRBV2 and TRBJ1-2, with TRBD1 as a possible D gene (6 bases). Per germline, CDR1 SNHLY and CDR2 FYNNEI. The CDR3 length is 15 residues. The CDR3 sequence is CASREGQYNRYGYTF. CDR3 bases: TGTGCCAGCAGGGAAGGACAGTACAATAGGTATGGCTACACCTTC.

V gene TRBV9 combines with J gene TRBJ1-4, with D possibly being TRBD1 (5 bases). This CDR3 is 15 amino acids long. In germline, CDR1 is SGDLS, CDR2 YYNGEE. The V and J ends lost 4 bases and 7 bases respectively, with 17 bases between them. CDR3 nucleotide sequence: TGTGCCAGCAGCCCCCTGGGGGGGGGAAGTGAAAAACTGTTTTTT. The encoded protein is CASSPLGGGSEKLFF.

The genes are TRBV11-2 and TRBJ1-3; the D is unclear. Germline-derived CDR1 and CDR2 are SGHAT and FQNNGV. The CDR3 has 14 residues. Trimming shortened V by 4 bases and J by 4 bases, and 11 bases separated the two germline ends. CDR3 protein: CASSSVIRGNTIYF. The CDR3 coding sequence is TGTGCCAGCAGCTCCGTGATTAGAGGAAACACCATATATTTT.

CDR3 DNA sequence: TGTGCCAGCAGCTCGAGACTAGCGGCGCAAGAGACCCAGTACTTC. The encoded protein is CASSSRLAAQETQYF. The chain joins TRBV11-1 to TRBJ2-5, with TRBD2 matching 9 bases. The CDR3 sequence is 15 residues long. Trimming cost V 4 bases and J 2 bases; bases outside gene matches: 5. Per the germline V gene, CDR1 is SGHAT and CDR2 is FQDESV (reference sequence).